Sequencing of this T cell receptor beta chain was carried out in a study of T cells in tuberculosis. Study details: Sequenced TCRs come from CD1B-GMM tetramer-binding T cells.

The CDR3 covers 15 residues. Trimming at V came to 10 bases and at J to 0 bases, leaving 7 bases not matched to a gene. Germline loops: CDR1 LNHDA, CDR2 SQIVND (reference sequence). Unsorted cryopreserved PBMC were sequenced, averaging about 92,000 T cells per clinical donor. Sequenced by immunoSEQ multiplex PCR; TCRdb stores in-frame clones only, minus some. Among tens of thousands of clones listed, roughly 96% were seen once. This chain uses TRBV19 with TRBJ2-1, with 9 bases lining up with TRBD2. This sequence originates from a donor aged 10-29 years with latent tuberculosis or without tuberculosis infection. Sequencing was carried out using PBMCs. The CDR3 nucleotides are TGTGCCACTGGGATAGCGGGGGACTCCTACAATGAGCAGTTCTTC. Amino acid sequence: CATGIAGDSYNEQFF.